The entry below gives a single T cell receptor (beta chain) sequence along with its context. What it binds is unknown. The data stem from a study of beta chain features in type 1 diabetes. Study-level background: Healthy donors and patients had similar age, gender and cell yields. Study conclusions and caveats: Across all four CD4+ subsets, people with type 1 diabetes showed modestly shorter TCRB CDR3s.

There are 13 residues in the CDR3. Germline values: CDR1 SQVTM, CDR2 ANQGSEA. Trimming shortened V by 2 bases and J by 11 bases, and 16 bases separated the two germline ends. Every bit of the isolated RNA underwent reverse transcription, so sequencing read expressed TCRB transcripts. This table comes from immunoSEQ multiplex PCR, and its TCRdb copy is limited to in-frame clones, with some not included. The data show 310,000 or so clones, with 9.5% to 11% seen just once and around 0.015% held by the top ten. J is TRBJ2-1 and V is TRBV29-1; no clear D. The receptor's source is a woman aged 25 to 39 in good health. Source material: naive CD4+ T cells from blood. The CDR3 coding sequence is TGCAGCGTTGAAACGCCCCCCTCTACTAAGCAGTTCTTC. Residues: CSVETPPSTKQFF.